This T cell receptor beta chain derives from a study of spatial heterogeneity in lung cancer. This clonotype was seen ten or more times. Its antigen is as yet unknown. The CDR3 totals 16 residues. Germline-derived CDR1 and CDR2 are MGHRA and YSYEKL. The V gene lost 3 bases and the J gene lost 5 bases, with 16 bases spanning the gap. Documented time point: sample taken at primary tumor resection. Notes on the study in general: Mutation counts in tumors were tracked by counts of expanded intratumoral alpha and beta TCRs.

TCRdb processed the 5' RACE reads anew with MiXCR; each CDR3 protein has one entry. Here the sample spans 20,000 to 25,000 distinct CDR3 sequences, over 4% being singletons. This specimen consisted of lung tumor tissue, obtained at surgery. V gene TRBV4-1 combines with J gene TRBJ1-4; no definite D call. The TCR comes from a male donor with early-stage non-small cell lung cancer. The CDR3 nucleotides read TGCGCCAGCAGCCAGGGCCGGACCTTTGTGAATGAAAAACTGTTTTTT. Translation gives CASSQGRTFVNEKLFF.